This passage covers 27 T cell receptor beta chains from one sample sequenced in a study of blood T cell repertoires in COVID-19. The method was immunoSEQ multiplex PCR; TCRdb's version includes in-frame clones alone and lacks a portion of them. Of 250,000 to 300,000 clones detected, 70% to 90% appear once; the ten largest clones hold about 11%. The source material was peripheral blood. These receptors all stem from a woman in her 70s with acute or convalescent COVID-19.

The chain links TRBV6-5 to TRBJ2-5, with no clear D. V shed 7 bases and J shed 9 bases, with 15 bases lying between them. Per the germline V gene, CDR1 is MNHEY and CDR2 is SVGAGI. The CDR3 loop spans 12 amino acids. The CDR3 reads CASTTPPEPQYF. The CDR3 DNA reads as TGTGCCAGCACCACTCCCCCCGAGCCCCAGTACTTC.

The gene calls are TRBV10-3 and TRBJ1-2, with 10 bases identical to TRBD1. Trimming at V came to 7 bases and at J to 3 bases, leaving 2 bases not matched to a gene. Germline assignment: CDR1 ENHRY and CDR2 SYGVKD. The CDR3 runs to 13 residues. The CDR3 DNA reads TGTGCCATCACCGGACAGGGGGACTATGGCTACACCTTC. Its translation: CAITGQGDYGYTF.

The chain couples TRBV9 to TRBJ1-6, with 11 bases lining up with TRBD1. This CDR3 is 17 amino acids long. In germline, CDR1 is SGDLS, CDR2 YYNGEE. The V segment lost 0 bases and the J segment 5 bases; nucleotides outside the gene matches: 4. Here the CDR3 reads CASSVAGTGGNNSPLHF. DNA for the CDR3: TGTGCCAGCAGCGTAGCTGGGACAGGGGGAAATAATTCACCCCTCCACTTT.

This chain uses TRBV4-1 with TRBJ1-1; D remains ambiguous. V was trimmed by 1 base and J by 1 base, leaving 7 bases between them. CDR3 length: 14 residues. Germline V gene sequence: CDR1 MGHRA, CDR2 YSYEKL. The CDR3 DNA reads TGCGCCAGCAGCCAAGGTATGAGGAACACTGAAGCTTTCTTT. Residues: CASSQGMRNTEAFF.

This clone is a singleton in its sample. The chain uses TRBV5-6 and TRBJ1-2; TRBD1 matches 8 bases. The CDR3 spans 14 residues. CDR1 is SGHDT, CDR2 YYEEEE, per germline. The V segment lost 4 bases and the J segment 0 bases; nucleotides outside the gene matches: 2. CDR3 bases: TGTGCCAGCAGCCCGGACAGGGCTAACTATGGCTACACCTTC. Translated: CASSPDRANYGYTF.

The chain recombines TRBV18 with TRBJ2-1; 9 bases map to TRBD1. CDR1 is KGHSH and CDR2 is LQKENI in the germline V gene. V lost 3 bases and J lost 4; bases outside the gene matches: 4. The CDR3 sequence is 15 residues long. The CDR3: CASSPTTGGYNEQFF. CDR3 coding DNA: TGTGCCAGCTCACCGACGACAGGGGGTTACAATGAGCAGTTCTTC.

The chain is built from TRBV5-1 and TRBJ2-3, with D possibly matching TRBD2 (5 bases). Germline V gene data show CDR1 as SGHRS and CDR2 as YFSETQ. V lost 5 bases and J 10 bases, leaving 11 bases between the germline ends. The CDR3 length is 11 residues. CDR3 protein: CASSLERAQYF. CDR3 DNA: TGCGCCAGCAGTCTGGAGAGGGCGCAGTATTTT.

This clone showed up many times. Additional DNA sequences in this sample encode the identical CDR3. CDR3 loop: CASSFENYGYTF. The CDR3 coding sequence is TGCGCCAGCAGCTTTGAGAACTATGGCTACACCTTC. The J gene is TRBJ1-2, the V gene TRBV5-1, with D hard to call. The germline gives CDR1 SGHRS, CDR2 YFSETQ. There are 12 residues in the CDR3. Trimming pared 2 bases from V and 2 bases from J, leaving 4 bases between.

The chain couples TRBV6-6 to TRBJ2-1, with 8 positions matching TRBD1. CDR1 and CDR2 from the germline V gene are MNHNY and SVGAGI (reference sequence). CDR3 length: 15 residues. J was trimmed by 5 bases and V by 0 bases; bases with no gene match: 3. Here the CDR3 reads CASSYSGQANNEQFF. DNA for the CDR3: TGTGCCAGCAGTTACTCGGGACAGGCAAACAATGAGCAGTTCTTC.

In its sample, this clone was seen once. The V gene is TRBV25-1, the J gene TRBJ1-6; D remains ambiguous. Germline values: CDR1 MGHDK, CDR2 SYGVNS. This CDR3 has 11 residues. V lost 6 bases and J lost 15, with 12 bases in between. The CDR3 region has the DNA TGTGCCAGCAGCAAAGGGAGGAGCCTCCACTTT. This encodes CASSKGRSLHF.

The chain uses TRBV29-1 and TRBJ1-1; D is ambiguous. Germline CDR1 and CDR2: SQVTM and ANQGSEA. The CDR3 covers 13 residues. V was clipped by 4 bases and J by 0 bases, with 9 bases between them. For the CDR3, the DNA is TGCAGCGTTGGACACAACATGAACACTGAAGCTTTCTTT. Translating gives CSVGHNMNTEAFF.

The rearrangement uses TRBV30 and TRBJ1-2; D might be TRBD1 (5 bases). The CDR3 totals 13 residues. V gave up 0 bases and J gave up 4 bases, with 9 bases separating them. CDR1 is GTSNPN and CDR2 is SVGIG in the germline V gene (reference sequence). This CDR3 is CAWSVGGFYGYTF. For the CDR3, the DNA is TGTGCCTGGAGTGTCGGGGGTTTCTATGGCTACACCTTC.

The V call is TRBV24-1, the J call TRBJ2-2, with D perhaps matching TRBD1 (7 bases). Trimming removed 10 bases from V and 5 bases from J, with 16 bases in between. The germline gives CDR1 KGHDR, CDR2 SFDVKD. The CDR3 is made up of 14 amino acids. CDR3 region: CATRPAGQTGELFF. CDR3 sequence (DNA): TGTGCCACGCGTCCCGCGGGACAGACCGGGGAGCTGTTTTTT.

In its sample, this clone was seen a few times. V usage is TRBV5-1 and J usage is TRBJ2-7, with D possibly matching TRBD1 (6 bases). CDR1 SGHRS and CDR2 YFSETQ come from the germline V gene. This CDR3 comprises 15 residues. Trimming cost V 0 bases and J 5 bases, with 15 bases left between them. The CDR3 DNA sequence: TGCGCCAGCAGCTTGGAAGGGGGTACTGTCCACGAGCAGTACTTC. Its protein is CASSLEGGTVHEQYF. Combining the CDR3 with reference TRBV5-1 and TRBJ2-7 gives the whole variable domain KAGVTQTPRYLIKTRGQQVTLSCSPISGHRSVSWYQQTPGQGLQFLFEYFSETQRNKGNFPGRFSGRQFSNSRSEMNVSTLELGDSALYLCASSLEGGTVHEQYFGPGTRLTVT.

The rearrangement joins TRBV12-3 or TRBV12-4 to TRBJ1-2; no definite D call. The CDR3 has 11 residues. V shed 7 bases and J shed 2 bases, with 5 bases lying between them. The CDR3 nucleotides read TGTGCCAGCAATAGAAACTATGGCTACACCTTC. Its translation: CASNRNYGYTF.

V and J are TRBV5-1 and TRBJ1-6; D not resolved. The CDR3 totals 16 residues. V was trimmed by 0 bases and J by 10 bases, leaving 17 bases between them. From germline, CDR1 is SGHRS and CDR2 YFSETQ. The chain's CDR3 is CASSLEAGTGGSPLHF. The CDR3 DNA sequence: TGCGCCAGCAGCTTGGAGGCCGGAACGGGTGGGTCACCCCTCCACTTT.

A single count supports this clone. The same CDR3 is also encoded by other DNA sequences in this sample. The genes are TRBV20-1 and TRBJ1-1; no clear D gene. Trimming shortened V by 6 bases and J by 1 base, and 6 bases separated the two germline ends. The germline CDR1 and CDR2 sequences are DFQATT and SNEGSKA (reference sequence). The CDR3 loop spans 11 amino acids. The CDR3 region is CSARQNTEAFF. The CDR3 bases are TGCAGTGCCAGACAGAACACTGAAGCTTTCTTT.

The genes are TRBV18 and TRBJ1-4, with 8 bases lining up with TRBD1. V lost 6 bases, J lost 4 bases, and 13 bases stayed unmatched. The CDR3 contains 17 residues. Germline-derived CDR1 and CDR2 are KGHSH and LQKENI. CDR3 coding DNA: TGTGCCAGCTCCCAAGCCGTAGGACAGGGCGATAATGAAAAACTGTTTTTT. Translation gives CASSQAVGQGDNEKLFF.

The chain's CDR3 is CASSGWGGEADTQYF. CDR3 DNA sequence: TGTGCCAGCAGCGGATGGGGGGGAGAAGCAGATACGCAGTATTTT. V usage is TRBV2 and J usage is TRBJ2-3; 7 nucleotides align to TRBD2. The V and J ends lost 6 bases and 4 bases, in that order; junction bases with no gene match: 10. The CDR3 is made up of 15 amino acids. Germline V gives CDR1 SNHLY, CDR2 FYNNEI. Using reference TRBV2 and TRBJ2-3 for the parts outside the CDR3, the full variable domain is EPEVTQTPSHQVTQMGQEVILRCVPISNHLYFYWYRQILGQKVEFLVSFYNNEISEKSEIFDDQFSVERPDGSNFTLKIRSTKLEDSAMYFCASSGWGGEADTQYFGPGTRLTVL.

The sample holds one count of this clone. CDR3 protein: CASSARNDAGNQPQHF. The CDR3 DNA is TGTGCCAGCAGCGCGCGGAATGATGCTGGCAATCAGCCCCAGCATTTT. This chain links TRBV7-8 with TRBJ1-5, with D hard to call. V lost 5 bases and J lost 2, with 16 bases in between. In germline, CDR1 is SGHVS, CDR2 FQNEAQ. The CDR3 covers 16 residues.

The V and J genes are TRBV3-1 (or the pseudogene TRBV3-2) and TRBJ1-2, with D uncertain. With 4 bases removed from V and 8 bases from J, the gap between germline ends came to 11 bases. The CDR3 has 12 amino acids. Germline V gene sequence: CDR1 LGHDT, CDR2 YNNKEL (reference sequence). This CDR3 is CASSLPGEGYTF. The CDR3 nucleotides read TGTGCCAGCAGCCTACCCGGGGAAGGCTACACCTTC.

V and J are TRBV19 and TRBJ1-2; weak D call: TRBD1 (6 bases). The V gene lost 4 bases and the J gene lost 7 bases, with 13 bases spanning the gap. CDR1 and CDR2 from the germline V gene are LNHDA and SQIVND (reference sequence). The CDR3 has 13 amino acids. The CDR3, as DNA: TGTGCCAGTAGTAAAACAGGGAGGGTTGGCTACACCTTC. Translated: CASSKTGRVGYTF.

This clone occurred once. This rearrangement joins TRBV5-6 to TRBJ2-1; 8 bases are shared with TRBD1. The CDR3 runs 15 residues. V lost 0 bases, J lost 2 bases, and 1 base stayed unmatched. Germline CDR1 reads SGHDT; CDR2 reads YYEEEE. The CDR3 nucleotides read TGTGCCAGCAGCTTGGCAGGGGGCGCCTACAATGAGCAGTTCTTC. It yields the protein CASSLAGGAYNEQFF.

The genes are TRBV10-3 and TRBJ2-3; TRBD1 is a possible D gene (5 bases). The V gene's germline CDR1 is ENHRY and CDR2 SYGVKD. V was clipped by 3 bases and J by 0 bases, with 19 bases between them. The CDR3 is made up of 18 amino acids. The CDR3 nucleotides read TGTGCCATCAGTGAACTAAGGACAAGTAGTACTAGCACAGATACGCAGTATTTT. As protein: CAISELRTSSTSTDTQYF.

The CDR3, as DNA: TGCGCCAGCAGCTCCCTAGCGGGGGGCACAGATACGCAGTATTTT. Encoded protein: CASSSLAGGTDTQYF. J is TRBJ2-3 and V is TRBV5-1, with TRBD2 matching 10 bases. The V gene's germline CDR1 is SGHRS and CDR2 YFSETQ. The CDR3 totals 15 residues. Trimming removed 3 bases from V and 1 base from J; junction bases left unmatched: 2.

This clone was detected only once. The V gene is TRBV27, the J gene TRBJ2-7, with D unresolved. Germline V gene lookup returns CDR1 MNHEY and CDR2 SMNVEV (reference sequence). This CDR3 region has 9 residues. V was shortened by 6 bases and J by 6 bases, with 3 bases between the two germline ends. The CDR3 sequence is CASSGEQYF. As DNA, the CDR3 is TGTGCCAGCAGCGGCGAGCAGTACTTC.

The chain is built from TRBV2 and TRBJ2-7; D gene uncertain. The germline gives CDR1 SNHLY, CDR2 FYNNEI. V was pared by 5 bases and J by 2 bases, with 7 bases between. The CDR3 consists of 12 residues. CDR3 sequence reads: CASSLSTYEQYF. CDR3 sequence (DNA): TGTGCCAGCAGTCTGTCTACCTACGAGCAGTACTTC.